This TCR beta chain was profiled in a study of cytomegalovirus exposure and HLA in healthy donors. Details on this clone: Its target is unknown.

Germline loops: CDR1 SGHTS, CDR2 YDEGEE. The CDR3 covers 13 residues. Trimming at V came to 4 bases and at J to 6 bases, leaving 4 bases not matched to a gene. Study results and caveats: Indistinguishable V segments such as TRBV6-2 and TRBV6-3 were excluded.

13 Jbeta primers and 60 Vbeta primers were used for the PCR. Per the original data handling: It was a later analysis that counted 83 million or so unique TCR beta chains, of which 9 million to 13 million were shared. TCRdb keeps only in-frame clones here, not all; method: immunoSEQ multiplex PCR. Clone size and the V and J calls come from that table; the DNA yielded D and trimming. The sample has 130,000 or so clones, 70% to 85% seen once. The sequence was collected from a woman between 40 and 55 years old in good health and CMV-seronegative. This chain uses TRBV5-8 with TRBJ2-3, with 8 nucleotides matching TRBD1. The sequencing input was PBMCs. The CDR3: CASSHGQGDTQYF. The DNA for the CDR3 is TGTGCCAGCAGCCACGGACAGGGTGATACGCAGTATTTT.